These 25 T cell receptor beta chains share one sample of origin, sequenced in a study of blood T cell repertoires in COVID-19. Assay used: immunoSEQ multiplex PCR; TCRdb lists only in-frame clones, some missing. The table records 95,000 to 150,000 clones, 70% to 90% of them present only once. Sequenced sample: peripheral blood. The receptor set was obtained from a woman aged 80 or older with acute or convalescent COVID-19.

This clone has only one observation. The chain combines TRBV28 with TRBJ2-1, with a possible D match to TRBD1 (6 bases). The CDR3 runs to 17 residues. V was shortened by 6 bases and J by 8 bases, with 26 bases between the two germline ends. Germline V gene sequence: CDR1 MDHEN, CDR2 SYDVKM. CDR3 nucleotides: TGTGCCAGCAGAAACGGACATCGAGGGCAGGGGATCGATGAGCAGTTCTTC. This encodes CASRNGHRGQGIDEQFF. The whole variable domain, remainder taken from reference TRBV28 and TRBJ2-1, is DVKVTQSSRYLVKRTGEKVFLECVQDMDHENMFWYRQDPGLGLRLIYFSYDVKMKEKGDIPEGYSVSREKKERFSLILESASTNQTSMYLCASRNGHRGQGIDEQFFGPGTRLTVL.

This rearrangement joins TRBV3-1 (or the pseudogene TRBV3-2) to TRBJ2-7; D perhaps matches TRBD1 (5 bases). The CDR3 runs to 14 residues. Per the germline V gene, CDR1 is LGHDT and CDR2 is YNNKEL (reference sequence). V lost 2 bases and J 6 bases, leaving 14 bases between the germline ends. The chain's CDR3 is CASSQLPGYVEQYF. Here the CDR3 DNA reads TGTGCCAGCAGCCAATTGCCAGGGTATGTCGAGCAGTACTTC.

This chain joins TRBV4-3 and TRBJ2-7; D may be TRBD1 (6 bases). The CDR3 sequence is 15 residues long. V was clipped by 1 base and J by 2 bases, with 12 bases between them. Germline values: CDR1 LGHNA, CDR2 YSLEER. The CDR3: CASSQAGVPPYEQYF. CDR3 nucleotides: TGCGCCAGCAGCCAAGCAGGGGTCCCACCCTACGAGCAGTACTTC.

Only one count was recorded for this clone. V usage is TRBV18 and J usage is TRBJ2-7, with D tentatively TRBD1 (5 bases). Trimming took off 1 base at V and 5 bases at J, with 9 bases between the two ends. Germline loops: CDR1 KGHSH, CDR2 LQKENI. The CDR3 runs 13 residues. The CDR3 is CASSPRRGNEQYF. The DNA of the CDR3 is TGTGCCAGCTCACCACGAAGGGGCAACGAGCAGTACTTC.

This rearrangement joins TRBV28 to TRBJ1-2; 7 bases fit TRBD1. V dropped 6 bases and J dropped 4; count of bases not matched to a gene: 8. The germline V gene has CDR1 MDHEN and CDR2 SYDVKM. CDR3 length: 14 amino acids. The CDR3 protein is CASSTGTVGYGYTF. As DNA, the CDR3 is TGTGCCAGCAGCACGGGGACAGTAGGCTATGGCTACACCTTC.

The V gene is TRBV3-1 (or the pseudogene TRBV3-2), the J gene TRBJ1-3, with TRBD1 matching 9 bases. In germline, CDR1 is LGHDT, CDR2 YNNKEL (reference sequence). The length of the CDR3 is 15 residues. Trimming removed 6 bases from V and 2 bases from J; junction bases left unmatched: 5. The chain's CDR3 is CASSLGQGPGNTIYF. The CDR3 DNA reads TGTGCCAGCAGTCTGGGACAGGGTCCTGGAAACACCATATATTTT.

J is TRBJ1-5 and V is TRBV7-9, with TRBD1 matching 10 bases. V shed 4 bases and J 4 bases; nucleotides not matched to a gene: 4. This CDR3 has 15 residues. Germline CDR1 reads SEHNR; CDR2 reads FQNEAQ (reference sequence). The chain's CDR3 is CASSSTGQGNQPQHF. Here the CDR3 DNA reads TGTGCCAGCAGCTCCACGGGACAGGGGAATCAGCCCCAGCATTTT.

The rearrangement uses TRBV7-8 and TRBJ2-3, with a weak D call TRBD1 (5 bases). Germline loops: CDR1 SGHVS, CDR2 FQNEAQ. The V and J ends lost 3 bases and 2 bases respectively, with 12 bases between them. The CDR3 spans 15 residues. The CDR3 sequence is CASSFRAGNTDTQYF. CDR3 DNA: TGTGCCAGCAGCTTCAGGGCTGGTAACACAGATACGCAGTATTTT.

Remarks on this clone: Other nucleotide sequences in the sample specify the same CDR3. The genes are TRBV5-1 and TRBJ1-1, with D possibly matching TRBD1 (6 bases). V dropped 4 bases and J dropped 2 bases, with 12 bases sitting between them. CDR3 size: 14 residues. Germline CDR1 and CDR2: SGHRS and YFSETQ. In nucleotides, the CDR3 is TGCGCCAGCAGCCCATGGACAGCCAACACTGAAGCTTTCTTT. Protein sequence: CASSPWTANTEAFF. Combining the CDR3 with reference TRBV5-1 and TRBJ1-1 gives the whole variable domain KAGVTQTPRYLIKTRGQQVTLSCSPISGHRSVSWYQQTPGQGLQFLFEYFSETQRNKGNFPGRFSGRQFSNSRSEMNVSTLELGDSALYLCASSPWTANTEAFFGQGTRLTVV.

This rearrangement joins TRBV7-2 to TRBJ2-3; tentatively, D is TRBD2 (6 bases). Trimming took off 5 bases at V and 9 bases at J, with 18 bases between the two ends. The CDR3 is 14 residues long. Looked up from germline, CDR1 is SGHTA and CDR2 is FQGNSA. The CDR3 DNA reads as TGTGCCAGCAGCCTTATCCAGACTAGAAGCACGCAGTATTTT. It yields the protein CASSLIQTRSTQYF.

The J gene is TRBJ1-3, the V gene TRBV3-1 (or the pseudogene TRBV3-2); D is unresolved. The CDR3 spans 13 residues. The germline V gene encodes CDR1 LGHDT and CDR2 YNNKEL (reference sequence). V lost 4 bases, J lost 8 bases, and 12 bases lay in between. CDR3 nucleotide sequence: TGTGCCAGCAGCCCAAGCGCGGTACACACCATATATTTT. Amino acids: CASSPSAVHTIYF.

This clone was seen only a few times. The chain employs TRBV10-2 and TRBJ2-2, with 7 positions matching TRBD2. Germline V gives CDR1 WSHSY, CDR2 SAAADI. Trimming removed 7 bases from V and 4 bases from J; junction bases left unmatched: 3. The CDR3 loop spans 13 amino acids. The CDR3 spells CASNPGGTGELFF. The CDR3 bases are TGCGCCAGCAATCCGGGGGGCACCGGGGAGCTGTTTTTT.

V usage is TRBV3-1 (or the pseudogene TRBV3-2) and J usage is TRBJ1-2, with 7 bases identical to TRBD1. The CDR3 runs to 16 residues. The germline V gene has CDR1 LGHDT and CDR2 YNNKEL (reference sequence). V shed 0 bases, J shed 0 bases, and the junction held 4 bases outside the gene matches. The CDR3 loop reads CASSQEGQESNYGYTF. DNA for the CDR3: TGTGCCAGCAGCCAAGAAGGACAGGAGTCTAACTATGGCTACACCTTC.

This chain connects TRBV19 to TRBJ1-5; D possibly corresponds to TRBD1 (6 bases). Trimming removed 4 bases at V and 2 bases at J, with 9 bases between. Germline CDR1 reads LNHDA; CDR2 reads SQIVND (reference sequence). The CDR3 is 14 residues long. This CDR3 reads CASSTQGGNQPQHF. CDR3 coding DNA: TGTGCCAGTAGTACACAGGGAGGCAATCAGCCCCAGCATTTT. The full variable domain, its missing parts supplied by reference TRBV19 and TRBJ1-5, is DGGITQSPKYLFRKEGQNVTLSCEQNLNHDAMYWYRQDPGQGLRLIYYSQIVNDFQKGDIAEGYSVSREKKESFPLTVTSAQKNPTAFYLCASSTQGGNQPQHFGDGTRLSIL.

The gene calls are TRBV19 and TRBJ1-3, with D unresolved. The CDR3 has 13 residues. Germline CDR1 reads LNHDA; CDR2 reads SQIVND (reference sequence). Trimming left V 5 bases short and J 0 bases short, with 5 bases between. The CDR3 reads CASSFSSGNTIYF. CDR3 bases: TGTGCCAGTAGTTTCTCCTCTGGAAACACCATATATTTT.

Concerning this clone: Other nucleotide sequences from this sample produce the same CDR3. This chain joins TRBV28 and TRBJ2-7, with D tentatively TRBD1 (5 bases). Looked up from germline, CDR1 is MDHEN and CDR2 is SYDVKM. The ends were cut back, 2 bases at V and 4 bases at J, with 6 bases in the middle. CDR3 length: 12 amino acids. CDR3 residues: CASSLQGYEQYF. DNA of the CDR3: TGTGCCAGCAGTTTACAGGGATACGAGCAGTACTTC.

The chain couples TRBV5-1 to TRBJ1-6; possible D gene TRBD1, 6 bases. V lost 4 bases and J 7 bases, leaving 12 bases between the germline ends. Germline CDR1 is SGHRS and CDR2 is YFSETQ. This CDR3 has 14 amino acids. The CDR3 protein is CASSVQGSNSPLHF. CDR3 DNA sequence: TGCGCCAGCAGCGTGCAGGGGTCGAATTCACCCCTCCACTTT. Filled out from reference TRBV5-1 and TRBJ1-6, the complete variable domain reads KAGVTQTPRYLIKTRGQQVTLSCSPISGHRSVSWYQQTPGQGLQFLFEYFSETQRNKGNFPGRFSGRQFSNSRSEMNVSTLELGDSALYLCASSVQGSNSPLHFGNGTRLTVT.

This clone was counted once. The chain links TRBV2 to TRBJ1-4, with D possibly matching TRBD1 (6 bases). V dropped 2 bases and J dropped 5 bases, with 9 bases sitting between them. Germline lookup yields CDR1 SNHLY and CDR2 FYNNEI. The CDR3 sequence is 14 residues long. The CDR3 is CASSERGLNEKLFF. The CDR3 DNA reads TGTGCCAGCAGTGAAAGGGGGTTAAATGAAAAACTGTTTTTT.

The V and J genes are TRBV6-5 and TRBJ2-3, with 9 bases aligning to TRBD2. The germline CDR1 and CDR2 sequences are MNHEY and SVGAGI. J gave up 3 bases and V 6 bases, and 4 bases lay outside the gene matches. This CDR3 spans 14 amino acids. CDR3 residues: CASRSGGITDTQYF. DNA of the CDR3: TGTGCCAGCAGAAGCGGGGGGATAACAGATACGCAGTATTTT.

The rearrangement uses TRBV23-1 and TRBJ2-3; D gene unclear. TRBV23-1 is an open reading frame, and its role is uncertain. With 3 bases removed from V and 2 bases from J, the gap between germline ends came to 18 bases. CDR3 length: 17 amino acids. CDR3 sequence: CASSHYFHETLTDTQYF. The CDR3 DNA is TGCGCCAGCAGTCATTACTTTCACGAAACTCTCACAGATACGCAGTATTTT.

The chain is built from TRBV5-6 and TRBJ1-4, with 9 bases fitting TRBD1. CDR3 length: 16 residues. Germline CDR1 and CDR2: SGHDT and YYEEEE. V shed 1 base, J shed 5 bases, and the junction held 6 bases outside the gene matches. This CDR3 is CASSLPQGAGNEKLFF. CDR3 DNA: TGTGCCAGCAGCTTGCCACAGGGGGCAGGAAATGAAAAACTGTTTTTT.

The chain has TRBV9 and TRBJ2-1; 10 positions agree with TRBD1. This CDR3 is built from 16 residues. V shed 4 bases and J 2 bases; nucleotides not matched to a gene: 6. Germline values: CDR1 SGDLS, CDR2 YYNGEE. As DNA, the CDR3 is TGTGCCAGCAGCAAGCGGACAGGGGGAACCTACAATGAGCAGTTCTTC. It yields the protein CASSKRTGGTYNEQFF.

The J gene is TRBJ2-5, the V gene TRBV29-1, with D tentatively TRBD1 (6 bases). The CDR3 runs 12 residues. With 4 bases removed from V and 3 bases from J, the gap between germline ends came to 9 bases. Germline CDR1 is SQVTM and CDR2 is ANQGSEA. For the CDR3, the DNA is TGCAGCGTTGCATACAGGGAAGAGACCCAGTACTTC. This translates into CSVAYREETQYF.

V usage is TRBV5-1 and J usage is TRBJ2-3, with D possibly matching TRBD1 (5 bases). The germline V gene has CDR1 SGHRS and CDR2 YFSETQ. CDR3 length equals 14 residues. V lost 1 base and J 5 bases, leaving 11 bases between the germline ends. For the CDR3, the DNA is TGCGCCAGCAGCTTGTCCAGGGAAGGAGATACGCAGTATTTT. Translated, it gives CASSLSREGDTQYF. The entire variable domain, with the rest obtained from reference TRBV5-1 and TRBJ2-3, is as follows: KAGVTQTPRYLIKTRGQQVTLSCSPISGHRSVSWYQQTPGQGLQFLFEYFSETQRNKGNFPGRFSGRQFSNSRSEMNVSTLELGDSALYLCASSLSREGDTQYFGPGTRLTVL.

This clone was seen a handful of times. The rearrangement joins TRBV7-9 to TRBJ1-1; TRBD1 aligns across 9 bases. The germline V gene has CDR1 SEHNR and CDR2 FQNEAQ (reference sequence). After removal of 5 bases from V and 3 bases from J, the junction contained 7 bases not matched to a gene. This CDR3 is built from 15 residues. As DNA, the CDR3 is TGTGCCAGCAGCGAGGGACAGGGTCTGTACACTGAAGCTTTCTTT. It encodes CASSEGQGLYTEAFF.